This section outlines one TCR beta chain sequence together with its context. As yet, its antigen is unknown. This CDR3 region has 14 residues. With 10 bases clipped from V and 7 bases from J, the junction kept 11 bases outside the gene matches. The germline CDR1 and CDR2 sequences are LNHNV and YYDKDF (reference sequence). Data came from immunoSEQ multiplex PCR; TCRdb stores just in-frame clones and leaves some out. In the table there are 550,000 to 650,000 clones, 95% to 96% of which are singletons. These data originate in a study of shared clonotypes between healthy human individuals. The study's findings and limits: A handful of donors had around 5% of their naive CD4 clonotypes in common.

Naive CD8 cells lacked CD45RO, underwent positive selection for CCR7 and left out terminally differentiated effector memory CD45RA+ cells. Adult Caucasians living in Nashville, Tennessee made up all of the donors. The sample was naive CD8+ T cells sorted from blood. The chain is built from TRBV15 and TRBJ2-2, with 8 bases aligning to TRBD2. The clonotype originates from a woman in her thirties in good health. CDR3 in DNA: TGTGCCATACAGCAGCGGGAGAGGGTCGGGGAGCTGTTTTTT. It translates to CAIQQRERVGELFF.